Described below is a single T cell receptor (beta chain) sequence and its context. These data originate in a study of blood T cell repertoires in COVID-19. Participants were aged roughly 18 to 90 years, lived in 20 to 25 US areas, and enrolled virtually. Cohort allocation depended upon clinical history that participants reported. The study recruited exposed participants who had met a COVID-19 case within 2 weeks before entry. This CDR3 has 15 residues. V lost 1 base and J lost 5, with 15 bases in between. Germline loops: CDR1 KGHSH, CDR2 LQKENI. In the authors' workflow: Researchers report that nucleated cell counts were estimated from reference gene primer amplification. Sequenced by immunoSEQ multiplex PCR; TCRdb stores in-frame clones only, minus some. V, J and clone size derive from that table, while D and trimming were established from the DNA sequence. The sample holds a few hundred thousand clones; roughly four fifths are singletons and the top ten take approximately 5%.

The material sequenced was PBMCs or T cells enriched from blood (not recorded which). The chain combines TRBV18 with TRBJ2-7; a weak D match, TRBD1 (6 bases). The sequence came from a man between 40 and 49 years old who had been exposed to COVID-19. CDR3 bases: TGTGCCAGCTCACCACAAGGGGGTTTACTGAACGAGCAGTACTTC. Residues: CASSPQGGLLNEQYF.